This T cell receptor (beta chain) comes out of a study of cytomegalovirus exposure and HLA in healthy donors. Study-level results: Trimming of TCR beta V- and J-genes showed a link, identified in a later analysis, to a missense DCLRE1C variant.

This PCR relied on a set of 60 Vbeta primers and 13 Jbeta primers. TCRdb's copy holds only in-frame clones and misses some; the assay was immunoSEQ multiplex PCR. The sample holds roughly 140,000 clones; 64% are singletons and the top ten take about 2.9%. V gave up 3 bases and J gave up 4 bases, with 12 bases separating them. Germline V gene data show CDR1 as MDHEN and CDR2 as SYDVKM. CDR3 size: 14 residues. Concerning this clone: What it binds is unknown.

The chain carries TRBV28 and TRBJ1-2, with a weak D call TRBD1 (6 bases). Sequencing input: PBMCs. This sequence was found in a woman in her thirties in good health and CMV-seropositive. For the CDR3, the DNA is TGTGCCAGCAGTTTCATGGGCAGGGGCTATGGCTACACCTTC. Translation: CASSFMGRGYGYTF.